This T cell receptor (beta chain) was sequenced for a study of spatial heterogeneity in lung cancer. This clonotype was counted at least ten times. Its specificity is unknown. General observations from the study: Ubiquitous expanded tumor TCRs surfaced in blood more at resection than they did at follow-up.

The sample's time point: sample taken at primary tumor resection. Whole RNA came from tumor, nontumor lung or frozen PBMC and was sequenced without being sorted. The CDR3 loop spans 14 amino acids. Germline loops: CDR1 DFQATT, CDR2 SNEGSKA (reference sequence). J was trimmed by 2 bases and V by 6 bases; bases with no gene match: 10. MiXCR, run by TCRdb on the 5' RACE reads, gives a single entry per CDR3 protein. The sample has tens of thousands of distinct CDR3 sequences; about 7% are singletons. The source is a male donor with early-stage non-small cell lung cancer. V gene TRBV20-1 combines with J gene TRBJ2-7; 7 nucleotides line up with TRBD1. Sequences were derived from PBMCs, sampled at surgery. The CDR3 bases are TGCAGTGCGTCCGCCGTGACAGGGACCTACGAGCAGTACTTC. This translates into CSASAVTGTYEQYF.